Below are 22 T cell receptor beta chains sequenced from a single sample in a study of shared clonotypes between healthy human individuals (TCRdb year 2020). Libraries were built with the immunoSEQ multiplex PCR assay. TCRdb retrieved this table from immuneACCESS and kept in-frame rearrangements only. Not all clones are present; in checked studies, unresolved V genes account for under half, and no reason is known for the remainder. This sample lists about 1 million clones; around 78% were detected once. The ten largest clonotypes hold 0.5% to 0.6% of the sample. Material for sequencing was memory CD4+ T cells from PBMCs. What the cell subset or site label conveys for this sample: CD45RA-negative fraction. Receptor source: a man younger than 35 in good health. Some clones in this sample may be carry-over from other donors' samples.

This clone was counted once. The chain carries TRBV19 and TRBJ2-4, with D possibly TRBD1 on 5 matching bases. The V gene's germline CDR1 is LNHDA and CDR2 SQIVND (reference sequence). V was clipped by 4 bases and J by 4 bases, with 17 bases between them. This CDR3 is built from 16 residues. For the CDR3, the DNA is TGTGCCAGTAGTAAACACGAAACCGCAGGGAAAAACATTCAGTACTTC. Translating it yields CASSKHETAGKNIQYF.

This chain connects TRBV6-6 to TRBJ1-4; maybe TRBD1 (5 bases). Germline-derived CDR1 and CDR2 are MNHNY and SVGAGI (reference sequence). Trimming removed 6 bases from V and 8 bases from J, with 22 bases in between. This CDR3 spans 16 amino acids. CDR3 bases: TGTGCCAGCAGCGGCCTCGAGAAGGGGAACAAAGAAAAACTGTTTTTT. It specifies CASSGLEKGNKEKLFF.

The chain has TRBV5-1 and TRBJ2-2; perhaps TRBD1 as D (6 bases). The V gene's germline CDR1 is SGHRS and CDR2 YFSETQ. V dropped 0 bases and J dropped 6 bases, with 15 bases sitting between them. The CDR3 loop spans 16 amino acids. This CDR3 is CASSLAGAGTAGELFF. The CDR3 region has the DNA TGCGCCAGCAGCTTGGCAGGGGCAGGGACGGCCGGGGAGCTGTTTTTT. The variable domain in full, with the rest retrieved from reference TRBV5-1 and TRBJ2-2, is KAGVTQTPRYLIKTRGQQVTLSCSPISGHRSVSWYQQTPGQGLQFLFEYFSETQRNKGNFPGRFSGRQFSNSRSEMNVSTLELGDSALYLCASSLAGAGTAGELFFGEGSRLTVL.

The gene calls are TRBV4-3 and TRBJ2-5; 12 bases fit TRBD2. The CDR3 runs to 20 residues. The V and J ends lost 0 bases and 3 bases, in that order; junction bases with no gene match: 14. Germline CDR1 LGHNA, CDR2 YSLEER. The CDR3 region is CASSQDPPGLAGFGKETQYF. CDR3 nucleotides: TGCGCCAGCAGCCAAGATCCGCCGGGACTAGCGGGCTTTGGTAAAGAGACCCAGTACTTC.

The chain employs TRBV7-2 and TRBJ2-1; TRBD2 aligns across 9 bases. Germline V CDR1 and CDR2: SGHTA, FQGNSA. The CDR3 has 15 residues. J lost 5 bases, V lost 5 bases, and 7 bases had no gene match. CDR3 in DNA: TGTGCCAGCAGCCCCCACCTAGCGGGGAACAATGAGCAGTTCTTC. Its protein is CASSPHLAGNNEQFF. The variable domain in full, with the rest retrieved from reference TRBV7-2 and TRBJ2-1, is GAGVSQSPSNKVTEKGKDVELRCDPISGHTALYWYRQSLGQGLEFLIYFQGNSAPDKSGLPSDRFSAERTGGSVSTLTIQRTQQEDSAVYLCASSPHLAGNNEQFFGPGTRLTVL.

This clone was seen once. The chain uses TRBV2 and TRBJ2-1, with D perhaps matching TRBD1 or TRBD2 (5 bases each). The germline CDR1 and CDR2 sequences are SNHLY and FYNNEI. Trimming left V 6 bases short and J 7 bases short, with 16 bases between. The CDR3 spans 14 residues. For the CDR3, the DNA is TGTGCCAGCAGGTATCTAGCTCCAGGGAATGAGCAGTTCTTC. Its translation: CASRYLAPGNEQFF.

This clone occurred a few times. The chain recombines TRBV7-6 with TRBJ2-1; TRBD2 aligns across 7 bases. The CDR3 spans 16 residues. V shed 1 base and J 5 bases; nucleotides not matched to a gene: 8. Germline-derived CDR1 and CDR2 are SGHVS and FNYEAQ. CDR3 region: CASSLGRGSGNNEQFF. The CDR3 bases are TGTGCCAGCAGCTTAGGCCGAGGGAGCGGGAACAATGAGCAGTTCTTC. Looking up the rest from reference TRBV7-6 and TRBJ2-1 gives the full variable domain: GAGVSQSPRYKVTKRGQDVALRCDPISGHVSLYWYRQALGQGPEFLTYFNYEAQQDKSGLPNDRFSAERPEGSISTLTIQRTEQRDSAMYRCASSLGRGSGNNEQFFGPGTRLTVL.

This clone came up once. The chain employs TRBV7-9 and TRBJ2-3, with 8 nucleotides matching TRBD1. Looked up from germline, CDR1 is SEHNR and CDR2 is FQNEAQ (reference sequence). The CDR3 covers 15 residues. The V gene end was trimmed by 6 bases and the J gene end by 4 bases; junction bases not matched to a gene: 9. The CDR3, as DNA: TGTGCCAGCAGTGCGGCCAGGGGGCGTGCAGATACGCAGTATTTT. It translates to CASSAARGRADTQYF.

The chain combines TRBV25-1 with TRBJ2-5; maybe TRBD2 (5 bases). The J call may not be correct, given that the DNA end is closer to TRBJ2-7. CDR1 is MGHDK and CDR2 is SYGVNS in the germline V gene. This CDR3 has 14 residues. This CDR3 reads CASSGRTGSYEQYF. DNA of the CDR3: TGTGCCAGCAGTGGAAGGACGGGAAGCTACGAGCAGTACTTC.

The rearrangement links TRBV5-6 to TRBJ1-4; 9 bases line up with TRBD1. V lost 3 bases, J lost 5 bases, and 5 bases stayed unmatched. The germline V gene encodes CDR1 SGHDT and CDR2 YYEEEE. The CDR3 covers 15 residues. The DNA for the CDR3 is TGTGCCAGCAGCTACACCGGGACAGGGAATGAAAAACTGTTTTTT. This gives the protein CASSYTGTGNEKLFF. The full variable domain, its missing parts supplied by reference TRBV5-6 and TRBJ1-4, is DAGVTQSPTHLIKTRGQQVTLRCSPKSGHDTVSWYQQALGQGPQFIFQYYEEEERQRGNFPDRFSGHQFPNYSSELNVNALLLGDSALYLCASSYTGTGNEKLFFGSGTQLSVL.

The chain recombines TRBV6-1 with TRBJ2-7, with D possibly called TRBD1 or TRBD2 (6 bases each). There are 19 residues in the CDR3. From germline, CDR1 is MNHNS and CDR2 SASEGT. Trimming pared 0 bases from V and 5 bases from J, leaving 26 bases between. CDR3 nucleotides: TGTGCCAGCAGTGAAGCGATCAGGGGAGGAGGACGAGCGACCGACGAGCAGTACTTC. Translation: CASSEAIRGGGRATDEQYF.

The chain joins TRBV30 to TRBJ1-2; TRBD1 might be the D (5 bases). This CDR3 has 16 residues. The V gene lost 3 bases and the J gene lost 4 bases, with 21 bases spanning the gap. Germline V gene data show CDR1 as GTSNPN and CDR2 as SVGIG (reference sequence). This chain's CDR3 is CAWRINLLGAGYGYTF. The DNA for the CDR3 is TGTGCCTGGAGGATCAATCTTCTCGGGGCGGGCTATGGCTACACCTTC.

Concerning this clone itself: Different DNA sequences within this sample yield the same CDR3. The CDR3 DNA sequence: TGCAGCGTTGCAGGGTCCAATCAGCCCCAGCATTTT. It codes for CSVAGSNQPQHF. This chain connects TRBV29-1 to TRBJ1-5; D may be TRBD1 (5 bases). V lost 4 bases and J 3 bases, leaving 7 bases between the germline ends. The CDR3 sequence is 12 residues long. Germline assignment: CDR1 SQVTM and CDR2 ANQGSEA. The entire variable domain, with the rest obtained from reference TRBV29-1 and TRBJ1-5, is as follows: SAVISQKPSRDICQRGTSLTIQCQVDSQVTMMFWYRQQPGQSLTLIATANQGSEATYESGFVIDKFPISRPNLTFSTLTVSNMSPEDSSIYLCSVAGSNQPQHFGDGTRLSIL.

The genes are TRBV28 and TRBJ2-2; D may be TRBD2 (5 bases). V gave up 7 bases and J gave up 1 base, with 10 bases separating them. CDR1 MDHEN and CDR2 SYDVKM come from the germline V gene. This CDR3 spans 14 amino acids. CDR3 loop: CASKRELNTGELFF. The DNA of the CDR3 is TGTGCCAGCAAGAGGGAGTTGAACACCGGGGAGCTGTTTTTT.

The rearrangement links TRBV6-1 to TRBJ1-1; D remains ambiguous. The CDR3 spans 13 residues. Trimming took 6 bases from V and 0 from J, leaving 8 bases between them. From germline, CDR1 is MNHNS and CDR2 SASEGT. The CDR3 loop reads CASRPRMNTEAFF. In DNA, the CDR3 is TGTGCCAGCAGGCCAAGGATGAACACTGAAGCTTTCTTT.

V usage is TRBV20-1 and J usage is TRBJ2-5, with a possible D match to TRBD2 (5 bases). Trimming shortened V by 5 bases and J by 2 bases, and 6 bases separated the two germline ends. The germline CDR1 and CDR2 sequences are DFQATT and SNEGSKA (reference sequence). This CDR3 is 11 amino acids long. The CDR3 bases are TGCAGTGCTGAGGGACAAGAGACCCAGTACTTC. Encoded protein: CSAEGQETQYF.

The chain carries TRBV28 and TRBJ1-1; TRBD1 aligns across 7 bases. Per germline, CDR1 MDHEN and CDR2 SYDVKM. J was trimmed by 2 bases and V by 8 bases; bases with no gene match: 5. This CDR3 has 13 amino acids. CDR3 sequence: CASVGQLNTEAFF. CDR3 DNA sequence: TGTGCCAGCGTGGGACAGCTAAACACTGAAGCTTTCTTT.

The chain couples TRBV29-1 to TRBJ1-1, with D possibly matching TRBD1 (5 bases). The length of the CDR3 is 14 residues. Trimming removed 1 base from V and 3 bases from J, with 12 bases in between. Germline-derived CDR1 and CDR2 are SQVTM and ANQGSEA. CDR3 nucleotide sequence: TGCAGCGTTGAAGGCAGGGTCGGGGACACTGAAGCTTTCTTT. Translated: CSVEGRVGDTEAFF.

The chain couples TRBV5-1 to TRBJ1-2; 9 nucleotides agree with TRBD1. Germline V gene lookup returns CDR1 SGHRS and CDR2 YFSETQ. This CDR3 is 14 amino acids long. V was clipped by 9 bases and J by 4 bases; unmatched bases: 10. Here the CDR3 DNA reads TGCGCCACCGGACCGGGACAGGGTTCCTATGGCTACACCTTC. Its translation: CATGPGQGSYGYTF.

This clone was found a few times. The rearrangement joins TRBV29-1 to TRBJ2-1; D uncertain. V lost 7 bases and J 6 bases, leaving 7 bases between the germline ends. This CDR3 spans 10 amino acids. The germline gives CDR1 SQVTM, CDR2 ANQGSEA. This CDR3 reads CSAQINEQFF. DNA of the CDR3: TGCAGCGCTCAAATCAATGAGCAGTTCTTC.

This clone showed up just once. This chain uses TRBV5-1 with TRBJ2-2; TRBD2 matches at 11 bases. V lost 6 bases, J lost 6 bases, and 19 bases stayed unmatched. The germline gives CDR1 SGHRS, CDR2 YFSETQ. The CDR3 is made up of 19 amino acids. CDR3 amino acids: CASMGLQGLAGGRAGELFF. Written as DNA, the CDR3 is TGCGCCAGCATGGGGCTCCAAGGGCTAGCGGGAGGCCGGGCCGGGGAGCTGTTTTTT.

This clone was detected once. The chain has TRBV6-5 and TRBJ2-7; TRBD1 agrees at 8 bases. This CDR3 is built from 14 residues. With 5 bases clipped from V and 0 bases from J, the junction kept 3 bases outside the gene matches. Germline loops: CDR1 MNHEY, CDR2 SVGAGI. CDR3 amino acids: CASSRQGPSYEQYF. CDR3 in DNA: TGTGCCAGCAGTCGACAGGGGCCCTCCTACGAGCAGTACTTC.